This TCR beta chain was captured by sequencing in a study of CD8 T cells in Susac syndrome. About the study: When blood was drawn, the patients with Susac syndrome were therapy-naive, on corticosteroids, or on intravenous immunoglobulin alone.

Random-hexamer reverse transcription was applied to roughly 0.5 to 1 ug RNA. In TCRdb, the immunoSEQ multiplex PCR reads were re-called with MiXCR into one record per CDR3 protein. The table records 160,000 or so distinct CDR3 sequences, 90% to 95% of them present only once. Germline assignment: CDR1 MGHRA and CDR2 YSYEKL. V lost 2 bases and J lost 3, with 13 bases in between. The CDR3 is 15 amino acids. This chain uses TRBV4-1 with TRBJ1-2, with a tentative D call TRBD1 (6 bases). The TCR comes from a human donor with Susac syndrome. The specimen was CD4+ T cells from PBMCs. CDR3 region: CASSQTQGPDYGYTF. The CDR3 DNA reads TGCGCCAGCAGCCAAACACAGGGCCCCGACTATGGCTACACCTTC.